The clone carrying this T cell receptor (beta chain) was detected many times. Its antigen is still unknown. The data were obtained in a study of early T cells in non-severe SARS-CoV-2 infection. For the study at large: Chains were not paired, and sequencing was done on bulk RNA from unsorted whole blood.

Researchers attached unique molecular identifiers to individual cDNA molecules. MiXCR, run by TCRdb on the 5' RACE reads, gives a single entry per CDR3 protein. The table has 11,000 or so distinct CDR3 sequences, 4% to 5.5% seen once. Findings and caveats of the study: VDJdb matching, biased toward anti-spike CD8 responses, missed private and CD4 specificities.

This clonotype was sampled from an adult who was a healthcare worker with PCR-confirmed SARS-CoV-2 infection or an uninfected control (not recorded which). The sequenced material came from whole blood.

The CDR3 protein is CSARDLQTDTGELFF. Written as DNA, the CDR3 is TGCAGTGCTAGAGATCTACAGACGGACACCGGGGAGCTGTTTTTT. V gene TRBV20-1 combines with J gene TRBJ2-2; no firm D call. The ends were cut back, 0 bases at V and 3 bases at J, with 11 bases in the middle. Germline CDR1 DFQATT, CDR2 SNEGSKA (reference sequence). The CDR3 consists of 15 residues.